The rows below give T cell receptor beta chains drawn from one sample of a study of blood T cells in healthy people across ages. Each CDR3 protein is one row after TCRdb ran MiXCR on the 5' RACE reads. The table has under 950,000 distinct CDR3 sequences, approximately 21% seen once. The sample taken for sequencing was blood. These TCRs come from a man aged 65-85 years in good health. CDR3s include the opening cysteine and the closing phenylalanine or tryptophan. The D gene is left open where the match is weak. Where a row states a size, it is once, few, many or the class of an expanded clone; other rows omit it.

J gene | V gene | clone size | D gene | CDR3 protein | CDR3 DNA
TRBJ2-5 | TRBV12-3/TRBV12-4 | few | TRBD2 | CASSLEVLGTRDF | TGTGCCAGCAGTTTAGAAGTTTTAGGGACTAGAGACTTC
TRBJ1-2 | TRBV9 | NA | NA | CASSVGDGNYGYTF | TGTGCCAGCAGCGTAGGGGACGGGAACTATGGCTACACCTTC
TRBJ1-2 | TRBV29-1 | few | NA | CSVTTDGYGYTF | TGCAGCGTGACAACGGACGGCTATGGCTACACCTTC
TRBJ2-7 | TRBV5-1 | NA | NA | CASSLGRGTYYEQYF | TGCGCCAGCAGCTTGGGGAGGGGGACATACTACGAGCAGTACTTC
TRBJ1-3 | TRBV6-6 | NA | NA | CASSKMGLGNTIYF | TGTGCCAGCAGCAAAATGGGGCTTGGAAACACCATATATTTT
TRBJ1-3 | TRBV6-1 | many | NA | CASRQSSGNTIYF | TGTGCCAGTCGACAAAGCTCTGGAAACACCATATATTTT
TRBJ2-1 | TRBV10-3 | once | NA | CAISDQARSSYNEQFF | TGTGCCATCAGTGACCAAGCGAGGAGCTCCTACAATGAGCAGTTCTTC
TRBJ2-3 | TRBV29-1 | NA | NA | CSVDRMGPVDTQYF | TGCAGCGTTGACAGGATGGGACCTGTAGATACGCAGTATTTT
TRBJ2-5 | TRBV20-1 | NA | TRBD2 | CSAYGGAVETQYF | TGCAGTGCTTACGGGGGGGCCGTGGAGACCCAGTACTTC
TRBJ1-4 | TRBV24-1 | few | NA | CATSSGEQLFF | TGTGCCACCAGTTCCGGCGAGCAGCTGTTTTTT
TRBJ1-2 | TRBV11-2 | NA | TRBD1 | CASSLQSPGQYYGYTF | TGTGCCAGCAGCTTACAATCCCCGGGACAGTACTATGGCTACACCTTC
TRBJ2-1 | TRBV5-1 | many | TRBD2 | CASSLTSGLNNEQFF | TGCGCCAGCAGCTTGACTAGCGGGCTAAACAATGAGCAGTTCTTC
TRBJ2-1 | TRBV10-1 | few | NA | CASLEETQFF | TGCGCCAGCCTGGAAGAGACACAGTTCTTC
TRBJ1-1 | TRBV5-1 | few | NA | CASLPTSGYTEAFF | TGCGCCAGCCTGCCGACTTCCGGGTACACTGAAGCTTTCTTT
TRBJ1-2 | TRBV6-6 | NA | NA | CASTLGGEINYGYTF | TGTGCCAGCACTCTCGGGGGGGAGATTAACTATGGCTACACCTTC
TRBJ2-3 | TRBV5-5 | NA | TRBD1 | CASSIDRGDTQYF | TGTGCCAGCAGTATCGACAGGGGAGATACGCAGTATTTT
TRBJ2-7 | TRBV4-1 | NA | TRBD2 | CASSQDWTSGAYEQYF | TGCGCCAGCAGCCAAGATTGGACTAGCGGGGCCTACGAGCAGTACTTC
TRBJ1-1 | TRBV18 | many | TRBD1 | CASSPRGGTEAFF | TGTGCCAGCAGTCCCAGGGGGGGCACTGAAGCTTTCTTT
TRBJ2-4 | TRBV12-3/TRBV12-4 | NA | TRBD2 | CASSLVGRGNIQYF | TGTGCCAGCAGTTTAGTCGGGAGGGGAAACATTCAGTACTTC
TRBJ1-1 | TRBV18 | NA | NA | CASSPTGSMNTEAFF | TGTGCCAGCTCACCAACTGGATCCATGAACACTGAAGCTTTCTTT
TRBJ2-5 | TRBV30 | NA | NA | CAWSPKDRYQETQYF | TGTGCCTGGAGTCCCAAGGACAGATACCAAGAGACCCAGTACTTC
TRBJ1-4 | TRBV7-9 | few | TRBD1 | CASSTPKGQGHEKLFF | TGTGCCAGCAGCACCCCCAAAGGACAGGGGCATGAAAAACTGTTTTTT
TRBJ2-7 | TRBV15 | NA | TRBD1 | CATSSSGQAYYEQYF | TGTGCCACCAGCAGTTCGGGACAGGCTTATTACGAGCAGTACTTC
TRBJ2-5 | TRBV29-1 | NA | NA | CSVEDLGGQETQYF | TGCAGCGTTGAAGATTTGGGGGGTCAGGAGACCCAGTATTTC
TRBJ2-3 | TRBV6-5 | few | TRBD1 | CASSHRGDTQYF | TGTGCCAGCAGTCACAGGGGGGATACGCAGTATTTT
TRBJ1-1 | TRBV12-3/TRBV12-4 | NA | NA | CASSFYAGNEAFF | TGTGCCAGCAGTTTTTACGCGGGAAATGAAGCTTTCTTT
TRBJ1-5 | TRBV5-1 | NA | NA | CASSLDFNSNQPQHF | TGCGCCAGCAGCTTGGACTTTAATAGCAATCAGCCCCAGCATTTT
TRBJ2-2 | TRBV7-2 | NA | NA | CASTKGRYDGELFF | TGTGCCAGCACCAAGGGACGATATGACGGGGAGCTGTTTTTT